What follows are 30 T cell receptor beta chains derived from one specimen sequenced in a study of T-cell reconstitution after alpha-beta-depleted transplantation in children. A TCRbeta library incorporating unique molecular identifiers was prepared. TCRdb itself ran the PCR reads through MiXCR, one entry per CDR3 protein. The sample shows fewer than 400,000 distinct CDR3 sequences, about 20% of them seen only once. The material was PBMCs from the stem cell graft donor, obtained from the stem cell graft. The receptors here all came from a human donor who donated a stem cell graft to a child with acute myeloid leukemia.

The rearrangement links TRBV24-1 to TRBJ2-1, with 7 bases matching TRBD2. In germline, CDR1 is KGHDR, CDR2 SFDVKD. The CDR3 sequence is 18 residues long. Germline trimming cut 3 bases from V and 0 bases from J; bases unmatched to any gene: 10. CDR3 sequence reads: CATSDPITSESSYNEQFF. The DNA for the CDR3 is TGTGCCACCAGTGATCCAATTACTAGCGAGAGCTCCTACAATGAGCAGTTCTTC.

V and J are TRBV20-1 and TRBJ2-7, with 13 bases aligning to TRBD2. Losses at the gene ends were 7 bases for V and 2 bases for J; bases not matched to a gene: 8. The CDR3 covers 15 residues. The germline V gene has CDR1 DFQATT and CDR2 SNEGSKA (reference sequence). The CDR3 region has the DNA TGCAGTGGAGCCCGGGGACTAGCGGGAACCTACGAGCAGTACTTC. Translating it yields CSGARGLAGTYEQYF.

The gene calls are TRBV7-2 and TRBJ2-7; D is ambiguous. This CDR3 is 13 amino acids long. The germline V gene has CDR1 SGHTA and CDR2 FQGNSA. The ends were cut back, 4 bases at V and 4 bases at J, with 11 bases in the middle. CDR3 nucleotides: TGTGCCAGCAGCTCTTACCCCTCTTACGAGCAGTACTTC. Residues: CASSSYPSYEQYF.

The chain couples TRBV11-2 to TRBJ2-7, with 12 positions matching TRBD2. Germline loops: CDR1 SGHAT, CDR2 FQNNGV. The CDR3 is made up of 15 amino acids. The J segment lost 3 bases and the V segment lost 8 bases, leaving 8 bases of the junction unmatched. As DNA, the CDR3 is TGTGCCAGCGGCACTAGGACTAGCGGGATCTACGAGCAGTACTTC. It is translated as CASGTRTSGIYEQYF.

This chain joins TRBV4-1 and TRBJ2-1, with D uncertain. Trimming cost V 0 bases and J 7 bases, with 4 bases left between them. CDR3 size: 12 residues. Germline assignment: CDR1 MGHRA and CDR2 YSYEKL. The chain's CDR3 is CASSQDWNEQFF. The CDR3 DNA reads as TGCGCCAGCAGCCAAGATTGGAATGAGCAGTTCTTC.

The CDR3 bases are TGTGCCTGGAGGCCAACCGGGATTGTCGGCTTCTTC. Its translation is CAWRPTGIVGFF. The chain recombines TRBV30 with TRBJ2-1; D perhaps matches TRBD2 (5 bases). CDR1 GTSNPN and CDR2 SVGIG come from the germline V gene (reference sequence). CDR3 length equals 12 residues. V lost 3 bases, J lost 16 bases, and 19 bases lay in between. Supplemented by reference TRBV30 and TRBJ2-1, the full variable domain reads SQTIHQWPATLVQPVGSPLSLECTVEGTSNPNLYWYRQAAGRGLQLLFYSVGIGQISSEVPQNLSASRPQDRQFILSSKKLLLSDSGFYLCAWRPTGIVGFFGPGTRLTVL.

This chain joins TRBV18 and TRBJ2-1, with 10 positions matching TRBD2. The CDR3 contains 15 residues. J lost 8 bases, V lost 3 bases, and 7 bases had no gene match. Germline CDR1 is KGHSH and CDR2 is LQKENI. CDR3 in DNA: TGTGCCAGCTCACCCGGACTAGCGGAATCCTATGAGCAGTTCTTC. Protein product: CASSPGLAESYEQFF.

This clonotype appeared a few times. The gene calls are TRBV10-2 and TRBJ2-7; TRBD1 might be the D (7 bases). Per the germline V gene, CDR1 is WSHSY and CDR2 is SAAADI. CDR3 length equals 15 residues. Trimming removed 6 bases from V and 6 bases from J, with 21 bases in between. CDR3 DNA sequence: TGCGCCAGCAGACCAGGGGGGACCTCTGCGCCCGAGCAGTACTTC. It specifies CASRPGGTSAPEQYF.

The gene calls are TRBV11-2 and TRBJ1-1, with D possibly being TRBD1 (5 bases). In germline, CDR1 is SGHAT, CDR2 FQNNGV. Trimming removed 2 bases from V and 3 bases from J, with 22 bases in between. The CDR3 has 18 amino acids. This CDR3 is CASSLIPLWGEGYTEAFF. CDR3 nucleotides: TGTGCCAGCAGCTTAATCCCGCTCTGGGGGGAAGGGTACACTGAAGCTTTCTTT.

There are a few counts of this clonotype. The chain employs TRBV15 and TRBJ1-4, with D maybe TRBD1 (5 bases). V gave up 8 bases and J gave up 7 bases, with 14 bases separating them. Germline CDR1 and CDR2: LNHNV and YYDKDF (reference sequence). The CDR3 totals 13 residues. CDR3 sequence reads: CATSRGKAEKLFF. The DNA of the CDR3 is TGTGCCACCTCAAGGGGAAAGGCTGAAAAACTGTTTTTT.

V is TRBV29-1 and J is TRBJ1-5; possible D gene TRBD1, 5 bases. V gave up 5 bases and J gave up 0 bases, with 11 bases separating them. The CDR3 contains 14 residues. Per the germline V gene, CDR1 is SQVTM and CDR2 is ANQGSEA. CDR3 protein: CSVTDDSSNQPQHF. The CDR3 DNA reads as TGCAGCGTTACCGATGACAGTAGCAATCAGCCCCAGCATTTT.

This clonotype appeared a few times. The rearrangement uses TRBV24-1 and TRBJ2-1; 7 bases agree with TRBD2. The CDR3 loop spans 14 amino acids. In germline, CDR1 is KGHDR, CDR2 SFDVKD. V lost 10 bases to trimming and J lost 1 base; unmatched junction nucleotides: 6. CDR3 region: CATGGDWSYNEQFF. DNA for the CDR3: TGTGCCACTGGGGGGGATTGGTCCTACAATGAGCAGTTCTTC.

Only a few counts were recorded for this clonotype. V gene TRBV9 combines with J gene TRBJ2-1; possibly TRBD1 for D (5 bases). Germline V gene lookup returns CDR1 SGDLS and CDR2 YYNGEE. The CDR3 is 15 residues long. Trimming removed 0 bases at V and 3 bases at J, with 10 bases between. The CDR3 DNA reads TGTGCCAGCAGCGTAGAAGGGGCCATCTACAATGAGCAGTTCTTC. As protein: CASSVEGAIYNEQFF.

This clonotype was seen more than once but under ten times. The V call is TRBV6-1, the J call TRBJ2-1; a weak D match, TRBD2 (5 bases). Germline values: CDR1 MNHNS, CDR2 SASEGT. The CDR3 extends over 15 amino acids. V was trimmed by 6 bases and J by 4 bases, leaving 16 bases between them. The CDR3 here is CASRVQGSGYNEQFF. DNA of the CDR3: TGTGCCAGCAGAGTTCAAGGCTCGGGATACAATGAGCAGTTCTTC.

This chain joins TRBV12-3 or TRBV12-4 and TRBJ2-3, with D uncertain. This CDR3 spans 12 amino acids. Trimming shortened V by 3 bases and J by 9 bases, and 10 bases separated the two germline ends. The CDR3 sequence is CASSLSTVTQYF. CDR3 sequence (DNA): TGTGCCAGCAGTTTGTCTACGGTCACGCAGTATTTT.

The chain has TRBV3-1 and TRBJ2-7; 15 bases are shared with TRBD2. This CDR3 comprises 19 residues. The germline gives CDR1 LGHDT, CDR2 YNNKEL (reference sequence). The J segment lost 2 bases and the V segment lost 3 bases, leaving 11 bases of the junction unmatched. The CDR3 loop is CASSHTGLAGGLLPYEQYF. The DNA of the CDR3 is TGTGCCAGCAGCCATACGGGACTAGCGGGAGGTCTTCTTCCCTACGAGCAGTACTTC.

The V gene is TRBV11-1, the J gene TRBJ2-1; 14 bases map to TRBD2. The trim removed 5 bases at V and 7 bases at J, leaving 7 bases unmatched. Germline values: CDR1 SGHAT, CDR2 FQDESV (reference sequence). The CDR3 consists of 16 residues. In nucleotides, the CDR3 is TGTGCCAGCAGCCCCCAGACTAGCGGGAGGGCAAATGAGCAGTTCTTC. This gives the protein CASSPQTSGRANEQFF.

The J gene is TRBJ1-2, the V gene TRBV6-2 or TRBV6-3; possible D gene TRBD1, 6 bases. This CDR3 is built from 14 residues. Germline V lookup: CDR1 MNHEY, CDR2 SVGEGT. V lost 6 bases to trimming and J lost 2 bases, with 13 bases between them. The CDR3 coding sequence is TGTGCCAGCAGACAACGGGACACAAACTATGGCTACACCTTC. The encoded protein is CASRQRDTNYGYTF.

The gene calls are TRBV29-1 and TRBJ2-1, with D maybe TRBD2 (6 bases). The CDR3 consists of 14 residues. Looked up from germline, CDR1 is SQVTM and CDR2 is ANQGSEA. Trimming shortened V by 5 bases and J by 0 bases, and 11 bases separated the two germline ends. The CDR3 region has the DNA TGCAGCGTTCAGCGGGCCCGCTCCTACAATGAGCAGTTCTTC. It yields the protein CSVQRARSYNEQFF.

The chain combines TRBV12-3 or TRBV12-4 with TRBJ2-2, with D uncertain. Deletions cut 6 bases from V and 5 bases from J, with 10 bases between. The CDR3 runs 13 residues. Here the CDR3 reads CASSDQLTGELFF. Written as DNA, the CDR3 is TGTGCCAGCAGCGACCAACTTACCGGGGAGCTGTTTTTT.

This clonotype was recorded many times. This CDR3 reads CASSVEVGSMRRDTQYF. The CDR3 DNA reads TGTGCCAGCAGCGTAGAGGTGGGGTCCATGCGTCGAGATACGCAGTATTTT. The J gene is TRBJ2-3, the V gene TRBV9; D is undetermined. The CDR3 sequence is 17 residues long. V lost 0 bases and J lost 5, with 19 bases in between. The germline CDR1 and CDR2 sequences are SGDLS and YYNGEE.

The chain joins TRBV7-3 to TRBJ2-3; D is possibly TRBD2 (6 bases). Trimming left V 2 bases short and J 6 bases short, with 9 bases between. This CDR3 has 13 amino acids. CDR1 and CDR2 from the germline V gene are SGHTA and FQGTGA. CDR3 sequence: CASSLREWDTQYF. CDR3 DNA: TGTGCCAGCAGCTTACGGGAGTGGGATACGCAGTATTTT. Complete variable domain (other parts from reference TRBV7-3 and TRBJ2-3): GAGVSQTPSNKVTEKGKYVELRCDPISGHTALYWYRQSLGQGPEFLIYFQGTGAADDSGLPNDRFFAVRPEGSVSTLKIQRTERGDSAVYLCASSLREWDTQYFGPGTRLTVL.

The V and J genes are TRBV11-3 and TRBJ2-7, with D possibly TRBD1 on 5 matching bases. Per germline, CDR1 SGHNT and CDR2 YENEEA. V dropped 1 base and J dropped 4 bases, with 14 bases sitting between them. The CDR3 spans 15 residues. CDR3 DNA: TGTGCCAGCAGCTTAGGGACAATGGCCCCATACGAGCAGTACTTC. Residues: CASSLGTMAPYEQYF.

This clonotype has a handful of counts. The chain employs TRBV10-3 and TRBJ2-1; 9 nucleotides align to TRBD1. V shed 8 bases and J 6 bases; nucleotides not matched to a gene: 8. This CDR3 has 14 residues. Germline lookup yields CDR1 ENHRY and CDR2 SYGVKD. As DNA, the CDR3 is TGTGCCATCGGCGGGACAGGGAGTGCCAATGAGCAGTTCTTC. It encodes CAIGGTGSANEQFF.

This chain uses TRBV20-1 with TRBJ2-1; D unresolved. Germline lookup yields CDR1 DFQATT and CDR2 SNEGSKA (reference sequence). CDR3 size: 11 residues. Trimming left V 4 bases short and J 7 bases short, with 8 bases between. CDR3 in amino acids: CSAIGANEQFF. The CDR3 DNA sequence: TGCAGTGCTATCGGAGCGAATGAGCAGTTCTTC.

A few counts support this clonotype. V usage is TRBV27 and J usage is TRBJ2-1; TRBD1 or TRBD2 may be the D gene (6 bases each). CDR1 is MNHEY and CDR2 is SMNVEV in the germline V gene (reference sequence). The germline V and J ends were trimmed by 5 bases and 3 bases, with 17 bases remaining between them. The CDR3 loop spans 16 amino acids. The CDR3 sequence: CASSLRGPPNYNEQFF. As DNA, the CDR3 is TGTGCCAGCAGTCTCCGGGGGCCACCTAACTACAATGAGCAGTTCTTC.

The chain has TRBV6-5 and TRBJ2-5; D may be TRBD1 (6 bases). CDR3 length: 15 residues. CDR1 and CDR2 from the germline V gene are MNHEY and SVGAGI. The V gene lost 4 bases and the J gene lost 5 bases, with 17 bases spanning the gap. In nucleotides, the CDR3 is TGTGCCAGCAGTTCCGGGACACAGAGGGTGGAGACCCAGTACTTC. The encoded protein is CASSSGTQRVETQYF.

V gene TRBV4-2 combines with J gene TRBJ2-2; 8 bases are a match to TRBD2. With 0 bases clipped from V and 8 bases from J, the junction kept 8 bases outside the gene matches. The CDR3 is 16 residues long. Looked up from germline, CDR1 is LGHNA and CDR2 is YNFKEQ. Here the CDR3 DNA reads TGTGCCAGCAGCCAAGAGGAGGGACTAGTAGCGGGGGAGCTGTTTTTT. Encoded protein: CASSQEEGLVAGELFF.

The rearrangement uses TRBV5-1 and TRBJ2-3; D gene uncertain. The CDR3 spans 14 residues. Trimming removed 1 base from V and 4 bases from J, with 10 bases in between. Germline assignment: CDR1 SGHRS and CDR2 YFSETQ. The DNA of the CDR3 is TGCGCCAGCAGCTTGATGGACCCTGCAGATACGCAGTATTTT. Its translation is CASSLMDPADTQYF.

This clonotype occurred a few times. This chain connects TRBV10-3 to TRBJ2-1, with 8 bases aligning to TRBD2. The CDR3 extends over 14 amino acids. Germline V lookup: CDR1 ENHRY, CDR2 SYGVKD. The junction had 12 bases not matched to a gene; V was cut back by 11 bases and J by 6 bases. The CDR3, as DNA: TGTGCCGTAGAGGCGGGAGGAGCTGGCAATGAGCAGTTCTTC. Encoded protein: CAVEAGGAGNEQFF.